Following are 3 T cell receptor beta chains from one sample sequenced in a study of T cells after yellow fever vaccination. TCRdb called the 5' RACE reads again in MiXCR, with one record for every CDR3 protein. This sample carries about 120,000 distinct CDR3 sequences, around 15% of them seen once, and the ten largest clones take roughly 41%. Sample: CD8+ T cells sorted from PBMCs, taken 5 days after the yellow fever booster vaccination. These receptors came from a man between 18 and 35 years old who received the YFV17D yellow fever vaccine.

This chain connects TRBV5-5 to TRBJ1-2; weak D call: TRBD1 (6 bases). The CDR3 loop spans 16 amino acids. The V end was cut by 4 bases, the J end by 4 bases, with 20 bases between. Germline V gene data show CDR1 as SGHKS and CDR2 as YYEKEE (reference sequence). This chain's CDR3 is CASSPYRALDSYGYTF. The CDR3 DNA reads TGTGCCAGCAGCCCATACAGGGCGCTCGACTCCTATGGCTACACCTTC.

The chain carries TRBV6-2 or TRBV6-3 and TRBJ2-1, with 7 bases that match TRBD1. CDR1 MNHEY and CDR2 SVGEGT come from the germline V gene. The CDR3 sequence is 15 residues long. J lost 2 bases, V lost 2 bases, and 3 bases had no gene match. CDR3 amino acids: CASSYVQGAYNEQFF. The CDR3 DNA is TGTGCCAGCAGTTACGTGCAGGGGGCCTACAATGAGCAGTTCTTC.

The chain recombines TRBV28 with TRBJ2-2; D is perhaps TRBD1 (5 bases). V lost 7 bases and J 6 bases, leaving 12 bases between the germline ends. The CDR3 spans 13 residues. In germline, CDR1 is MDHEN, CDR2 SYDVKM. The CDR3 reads CASTLRGSGELFF. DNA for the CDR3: TGTGCCAGCACTCTTAGGGGATCCGGGGAGCTGTTTTTT.